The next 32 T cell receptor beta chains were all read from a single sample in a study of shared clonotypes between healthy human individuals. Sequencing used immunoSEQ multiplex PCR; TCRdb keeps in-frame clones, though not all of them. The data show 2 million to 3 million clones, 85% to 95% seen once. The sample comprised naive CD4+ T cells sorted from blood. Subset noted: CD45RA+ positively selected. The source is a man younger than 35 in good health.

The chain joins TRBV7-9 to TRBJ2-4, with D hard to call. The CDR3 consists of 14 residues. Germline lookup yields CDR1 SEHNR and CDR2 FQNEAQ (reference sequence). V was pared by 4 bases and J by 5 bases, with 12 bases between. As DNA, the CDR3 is TGTGCCAGCAGCTCCGGGCCGGTGGAAAACATTCAGTACTTC. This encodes CASSSGPVENIQYF.

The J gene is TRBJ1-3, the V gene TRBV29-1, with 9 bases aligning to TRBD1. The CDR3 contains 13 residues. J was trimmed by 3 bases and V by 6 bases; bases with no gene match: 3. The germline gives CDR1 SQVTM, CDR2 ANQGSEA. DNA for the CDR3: TGCAGCGTCACGACAGGGGGTGGAAACACCATATATTTT. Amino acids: CSVTTGGGNTIYF. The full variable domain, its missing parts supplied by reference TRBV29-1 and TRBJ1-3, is SAVISQKPSRDICQRGTSLTIQCQVDSQVTMMFWYRQQPGQSLTLIATANQGSEATYESGFVIDKFPISRPNLTFSTLTVSNMSPEDSSIYLCSVTTGGGNTIYFGEGSWLTVV.

CDR3 amino acids: CASSYLRGTGELFF. The DNA for the CDR3 is TGTGCCAGCAGCTACCTCAGGGGGACCGGGGAGCTGTTTTTT. The chain links TRBV7-6 to TRBJ2-2, with 7 bases fitting TRBD1. J gave up 5 bases and V 4 bases, and 4 bases lay outside the gene matches. Germline V gene lookup returns CDR1 SGHVS and CDR2 FNYEAQ. This CDR3 comprises 14 residues.

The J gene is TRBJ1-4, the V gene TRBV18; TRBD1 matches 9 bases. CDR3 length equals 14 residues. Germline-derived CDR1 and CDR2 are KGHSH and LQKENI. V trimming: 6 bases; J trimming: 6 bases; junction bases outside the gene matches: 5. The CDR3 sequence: CASSHDRGDEKLFF. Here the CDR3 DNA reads TGTGCCAGCTCGCATGACAGGGGGGATGAAAAACTGTTTTTT.

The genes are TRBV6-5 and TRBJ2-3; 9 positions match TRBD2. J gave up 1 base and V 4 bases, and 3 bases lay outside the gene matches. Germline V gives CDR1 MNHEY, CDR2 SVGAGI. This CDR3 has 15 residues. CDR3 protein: CASSFWTSGTDTQYF. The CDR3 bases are TGTGCCAGCAGTTTTTGGACTAGCGGCACAGATACGCAGTATTTT.

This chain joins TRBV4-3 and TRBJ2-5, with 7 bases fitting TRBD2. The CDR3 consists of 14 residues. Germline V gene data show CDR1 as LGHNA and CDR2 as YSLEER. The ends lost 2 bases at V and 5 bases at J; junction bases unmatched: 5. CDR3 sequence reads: CASSQTGGGETQYF. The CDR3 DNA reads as TGCGCCAGCAGCCAAACGGGGGGTGGTGAGACCCAGTACTTC.

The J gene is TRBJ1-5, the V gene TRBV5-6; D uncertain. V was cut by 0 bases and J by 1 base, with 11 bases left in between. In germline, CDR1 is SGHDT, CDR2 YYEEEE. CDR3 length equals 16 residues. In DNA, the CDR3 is TGTGCCAGCAGCTTGGCCGGTCTTACCAGCAATCAGCCCCAGCATTTT. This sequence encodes CASSLAGLTSNQPQHF.

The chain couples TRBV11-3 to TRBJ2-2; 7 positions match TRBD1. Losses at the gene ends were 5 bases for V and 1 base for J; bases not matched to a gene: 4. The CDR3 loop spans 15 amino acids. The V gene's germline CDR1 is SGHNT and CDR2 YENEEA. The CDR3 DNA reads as TGTGCCAGCAGCCGTCGACAGGGGAACACCGGGGAGCTGTTTTTT. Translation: CASSRRQGNTGELFF.

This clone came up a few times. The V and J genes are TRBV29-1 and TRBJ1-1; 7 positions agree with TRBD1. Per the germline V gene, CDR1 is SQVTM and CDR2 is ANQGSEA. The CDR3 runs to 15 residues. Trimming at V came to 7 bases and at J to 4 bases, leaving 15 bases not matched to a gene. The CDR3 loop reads CSAGGQALMGTEAFF. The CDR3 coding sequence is TGCAGCGCCGGCGGACAGGCCTTGATGGGCACTGAAGCTTTCTTT.

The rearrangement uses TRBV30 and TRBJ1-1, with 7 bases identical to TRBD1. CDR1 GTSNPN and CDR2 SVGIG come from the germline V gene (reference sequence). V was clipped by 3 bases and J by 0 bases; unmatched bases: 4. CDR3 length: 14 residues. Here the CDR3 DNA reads TGTGCCTGGAGAGGAGGGACAGTGAACACTGAAGCTTTCTTT. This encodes CAWRGGTVNTEAFF. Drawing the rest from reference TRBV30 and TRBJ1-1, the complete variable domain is SQTIHQWPATLVQPVGSPLSLECTVEGTSNPNLYWYRQAAGRGLQLLFYSVGIGQISSEVPQNLSASRPQDRQFILSSKKLLLSDSGFYLCAWRGGTVNTEAFFGQGTRLTVV.

The CDR3: CASRPEGHSGNTIYF. CDR3 sequence (DNA): TGTGCCAGCAGGCCGGAAGGGCACTCTGGAAACACCATATATTTT. The V and J genes are TRBV6-1 and TRBJ1-3; D gene ambiguous. Trimming shortened V by 6 bases and J by 0 bases, and 12 bases separated the two germline ends. The germline gives CDR1 MNHNS, CDR2 SASEGT. The CDR3 totals 15 residues.

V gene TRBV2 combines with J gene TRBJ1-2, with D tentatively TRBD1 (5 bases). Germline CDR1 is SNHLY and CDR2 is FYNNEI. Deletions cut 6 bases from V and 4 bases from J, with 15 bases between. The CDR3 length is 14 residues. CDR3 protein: CASSFGEGIYGYTF. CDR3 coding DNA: TGTGCCAGCAGCTTTGGGGAGGGGATCTATGGCTACACCTTC.

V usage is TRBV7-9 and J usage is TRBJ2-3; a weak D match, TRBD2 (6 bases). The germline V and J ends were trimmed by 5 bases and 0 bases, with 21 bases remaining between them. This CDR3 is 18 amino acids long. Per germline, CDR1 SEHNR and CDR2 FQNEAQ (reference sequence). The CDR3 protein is CASSTGVGSGPSTDTQYF. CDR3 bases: TGTGCCAGCAGCACCGGGGTTGGAAGCGGGCCTAGCACAGATACGCAGTATTTT. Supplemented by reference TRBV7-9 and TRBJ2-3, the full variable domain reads DTGVSQNPRHKITKRGQNVTFRCDPISEHNRLYWYRQTLGQGPEFLTYFQNEAQLEKSRLLSDRFSAERPKGSFSTLEIQRTEQGDSAMYLCASSTGVGSGPSTDTQYFGPGTRLTVL.

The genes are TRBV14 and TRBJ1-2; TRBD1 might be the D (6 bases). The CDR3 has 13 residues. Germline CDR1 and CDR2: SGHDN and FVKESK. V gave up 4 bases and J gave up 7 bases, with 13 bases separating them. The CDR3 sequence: CASSPTGWGGYTF. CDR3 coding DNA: TGTGCCAGCAGCCCGACAGGCTGGGGTGGCTACACCTTC.

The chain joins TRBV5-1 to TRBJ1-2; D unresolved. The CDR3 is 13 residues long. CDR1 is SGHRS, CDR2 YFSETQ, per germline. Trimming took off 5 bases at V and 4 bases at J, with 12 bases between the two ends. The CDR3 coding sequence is TGCGCCAGCAGACCGCCGGCCGCCTATGGCTACACCTTC. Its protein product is CASRPPAAYGYTF.

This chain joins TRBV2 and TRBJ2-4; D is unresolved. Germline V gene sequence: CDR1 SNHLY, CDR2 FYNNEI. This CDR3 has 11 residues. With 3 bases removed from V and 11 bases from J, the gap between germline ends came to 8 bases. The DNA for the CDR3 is TGTGCCAGCAGTGACCACGCCGTTCAGTACTTC. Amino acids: CASSDHAVQYF.

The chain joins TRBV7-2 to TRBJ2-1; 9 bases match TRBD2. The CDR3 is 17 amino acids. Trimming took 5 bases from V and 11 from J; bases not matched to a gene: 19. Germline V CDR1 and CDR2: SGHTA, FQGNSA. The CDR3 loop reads CASSPKPLLAGLNQQFF. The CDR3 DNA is TGTGCCAGCAGCCCAAAACCCCTACTAGCGGGCCTTAATCAGCAGTTCTTC.

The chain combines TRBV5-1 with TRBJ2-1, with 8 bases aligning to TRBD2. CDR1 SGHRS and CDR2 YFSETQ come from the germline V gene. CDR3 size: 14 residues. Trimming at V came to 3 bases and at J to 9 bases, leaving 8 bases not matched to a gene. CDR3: CASSSQTSASEQFF. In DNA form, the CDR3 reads TGCGCCAGCAGCTCCCAGACTAGCGCCAGTGAGCAGTTCTTC.

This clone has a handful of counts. The DNA of the CDR3 is TGTGCCTGGGGGGGCACTGAAGCTTTCTTT. This translates into CAWGGTEAFF. This chain links TRBV21-1 with TRBJ1-1. TRBV21-1 is a pseudogene segment. The CDR3 runs to 10 residues.

CDR3 in amino acids: CASTGLGQGKETQYF. CDR3 nucleotides: TGTGCCAGCACGGGGCTGGGACAGGGGAAAGAGACCCAGTACTTC. The V and J genes are TRBV2 and TRBJ2-5; 10 nucleotides match TRBD1. This CDR3 is 15 amino acids long. J gave up 3 bases and V 7 bases, and 8 bases lay outside the gene matches. Germline lookup yields CDR1 SNHLY and CDR2 FYNNEI.

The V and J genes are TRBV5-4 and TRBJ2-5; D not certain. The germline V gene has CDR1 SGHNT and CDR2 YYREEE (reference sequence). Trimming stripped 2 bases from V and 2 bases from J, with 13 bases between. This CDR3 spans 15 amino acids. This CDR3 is CASSFVGRNQETQYF. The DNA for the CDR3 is TGTGCCAGCAGCTTCGTTGGCCGGAATCAAGAGACCCAGTACTTC.

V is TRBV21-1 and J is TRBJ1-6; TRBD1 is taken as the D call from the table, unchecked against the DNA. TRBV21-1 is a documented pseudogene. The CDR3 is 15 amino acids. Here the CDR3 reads CACNRTGADNSPLHF. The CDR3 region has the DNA TGTGCCTGTAACCGAACAGGGGCAGATAATTCACCCCTCCACTTT.

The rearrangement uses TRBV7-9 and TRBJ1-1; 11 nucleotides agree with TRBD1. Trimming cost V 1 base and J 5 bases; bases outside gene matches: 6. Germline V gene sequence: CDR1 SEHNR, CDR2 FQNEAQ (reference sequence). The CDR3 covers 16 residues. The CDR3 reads CASSLGWTGGRTEAFF. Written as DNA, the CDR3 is TGTGCCAGCAGCTTAGGTTGGACAGGGGGCCGGACTGAAGCTTTCTTT.

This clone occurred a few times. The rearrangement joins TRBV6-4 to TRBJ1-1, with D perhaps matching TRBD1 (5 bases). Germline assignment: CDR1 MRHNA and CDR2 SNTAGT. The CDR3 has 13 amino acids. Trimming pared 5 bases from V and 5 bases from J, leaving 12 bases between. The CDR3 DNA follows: TGTGCCAGCAGTCGGGAGTGGGGGACTGAAGCTTTCTTT. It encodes CASSREWGTEAFF.

CDR3: CASSLLGLGGGEQFF. In nucleotides, the CDR3 is TGTGCCAGCAGCTTATTGGGACTAGGGGGAGGTGAGCAGTTCTTC. V is TRBV7-2 and J is TRBJ2-1, with TRBD2 matching over 8 bases. Germline CDR1 is SGHTA and CDR2 is FQGNSA. The CDR3 is 15 residues long. Unmatched junction bases numbered 9, after V lost 2 bases and J lost 9 bases. Together with reference TRBV7-2 and TRBJ2-1, the CDR3 gives the full variable domain: GAGVSQSPSNKVTEKGKDVELRCDPISGHTALYWYRQSLGQGLEFLIYFQGNSAPDKSGLPSDRFSAERTGGSVSTLTIQRTQQEDSAVYLCASSLLGLGGGEQFFGPGTRLTVL.

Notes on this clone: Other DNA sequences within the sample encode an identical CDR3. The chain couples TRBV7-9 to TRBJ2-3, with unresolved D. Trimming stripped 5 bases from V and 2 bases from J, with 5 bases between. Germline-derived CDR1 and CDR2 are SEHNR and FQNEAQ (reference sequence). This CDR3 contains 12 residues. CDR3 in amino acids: CASSPSTDTQYF. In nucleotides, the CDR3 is TGTGCCAGCAGCCCTTCCACAGATACGCAGTATTTT. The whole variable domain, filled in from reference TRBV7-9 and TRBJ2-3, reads DTGVSQNPRHKITKRGQNVTFRCDPISEHNRLYWYRQTLGQGPEFLTYFQNEAQLEKSRLLSDRFSAERPKGSFSTLEIQRTEQGDSAMYLCASSPSTDTQYFGPGTRLTVL.

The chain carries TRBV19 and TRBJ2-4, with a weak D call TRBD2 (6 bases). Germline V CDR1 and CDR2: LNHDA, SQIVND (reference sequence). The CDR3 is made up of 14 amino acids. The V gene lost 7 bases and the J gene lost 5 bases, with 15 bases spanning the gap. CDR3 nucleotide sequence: TGTGCCAGTACTAACCCGGGACTGGAAAACATTCAGTACTTC. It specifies CASTNPGLENIQYF.

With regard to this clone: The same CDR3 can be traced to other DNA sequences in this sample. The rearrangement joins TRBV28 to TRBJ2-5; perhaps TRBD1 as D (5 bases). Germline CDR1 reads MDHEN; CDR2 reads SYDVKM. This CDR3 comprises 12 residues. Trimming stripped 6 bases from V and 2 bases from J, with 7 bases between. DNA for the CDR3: TGTGCCAGCAGGACAGCTCAAGAGACCCAGTACTTC. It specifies CASRTAQETQYF.

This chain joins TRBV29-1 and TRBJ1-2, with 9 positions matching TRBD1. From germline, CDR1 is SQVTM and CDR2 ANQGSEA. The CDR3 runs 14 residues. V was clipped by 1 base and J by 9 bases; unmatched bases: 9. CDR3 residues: CSVEAAGTGSRYTF. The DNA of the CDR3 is TGCAGCGTTGAAGCGGCGGGGACAGGGTCCCGCTACACCTTC.

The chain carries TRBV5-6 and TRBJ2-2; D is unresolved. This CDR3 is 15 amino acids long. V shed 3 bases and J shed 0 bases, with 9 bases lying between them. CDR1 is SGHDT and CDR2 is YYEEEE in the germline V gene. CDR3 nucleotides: TGTGCCAGCAGCTCATTGTACACGAACACCGGGGAGCTGTTTTTT. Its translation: CASSSLYTNTGELFF.

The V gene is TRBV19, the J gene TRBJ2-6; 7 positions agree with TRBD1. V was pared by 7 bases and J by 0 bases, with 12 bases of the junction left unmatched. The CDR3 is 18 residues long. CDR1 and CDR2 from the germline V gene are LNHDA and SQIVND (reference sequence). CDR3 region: CASTAVGDSPSGANVLTF. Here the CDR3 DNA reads TGTGCCAGTACTGCTGTAGGGGACAGTCCCTCTGGGGCCAACGTCCTGACTTTC.

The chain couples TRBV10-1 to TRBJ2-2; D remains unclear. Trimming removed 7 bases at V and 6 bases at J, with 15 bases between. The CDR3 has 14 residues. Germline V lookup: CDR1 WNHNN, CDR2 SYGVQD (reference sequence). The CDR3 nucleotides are TGCGCCAGCACCCCGTTTCTCGGCGCCGGGGAGCTGTTTTTT. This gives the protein CASTPFLGAGELFF.